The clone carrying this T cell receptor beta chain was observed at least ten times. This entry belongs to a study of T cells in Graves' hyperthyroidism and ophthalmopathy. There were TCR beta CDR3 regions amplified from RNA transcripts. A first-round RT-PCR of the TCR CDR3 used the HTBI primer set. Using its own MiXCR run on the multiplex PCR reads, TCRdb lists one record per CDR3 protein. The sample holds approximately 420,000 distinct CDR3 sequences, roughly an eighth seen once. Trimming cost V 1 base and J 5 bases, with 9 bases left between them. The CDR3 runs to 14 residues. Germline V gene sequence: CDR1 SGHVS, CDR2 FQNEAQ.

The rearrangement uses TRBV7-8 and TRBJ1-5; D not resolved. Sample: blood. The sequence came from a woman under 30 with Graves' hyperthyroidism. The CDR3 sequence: CASSLVRGDQPQHF. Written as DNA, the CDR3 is TGTGCCAGCAGCTTAGTGCGCGGGGATCAGCCCCAGCATTTT.